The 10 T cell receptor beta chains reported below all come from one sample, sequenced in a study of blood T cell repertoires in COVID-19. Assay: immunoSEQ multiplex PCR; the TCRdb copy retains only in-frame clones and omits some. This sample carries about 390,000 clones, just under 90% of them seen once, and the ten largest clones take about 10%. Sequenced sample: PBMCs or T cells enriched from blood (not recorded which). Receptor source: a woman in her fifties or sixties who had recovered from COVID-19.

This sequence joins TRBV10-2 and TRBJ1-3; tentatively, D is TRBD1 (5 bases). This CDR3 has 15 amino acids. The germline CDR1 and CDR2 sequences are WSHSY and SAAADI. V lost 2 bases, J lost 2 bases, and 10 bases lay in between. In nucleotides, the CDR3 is TGCGCCAGCAGTGAGGACAGAGCCACTGGAAACACCATATATTTT. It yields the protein CASSEDRATGNTIYF.

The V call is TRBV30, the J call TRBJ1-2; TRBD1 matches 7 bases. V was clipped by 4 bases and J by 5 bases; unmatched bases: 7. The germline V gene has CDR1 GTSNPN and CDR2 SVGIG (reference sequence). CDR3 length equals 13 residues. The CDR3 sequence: CAWTETGTYGYTF. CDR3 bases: TGTGCCTGGACCGAGACAGGGACTTATGGCTACACCTTC.

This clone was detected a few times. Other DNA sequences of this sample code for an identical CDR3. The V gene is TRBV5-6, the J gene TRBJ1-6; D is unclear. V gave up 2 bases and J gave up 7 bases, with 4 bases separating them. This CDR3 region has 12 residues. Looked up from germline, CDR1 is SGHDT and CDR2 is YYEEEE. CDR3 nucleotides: TGTGCCAGCAGCTTCCCAAATTCACCCCTCCACTTT. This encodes CASSFPNSPLHF.

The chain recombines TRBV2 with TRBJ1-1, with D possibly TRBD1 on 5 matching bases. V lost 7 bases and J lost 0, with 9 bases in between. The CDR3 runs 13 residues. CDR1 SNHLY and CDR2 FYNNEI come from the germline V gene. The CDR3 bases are TGTGCCAGCATCGACAGTGTGAACACTGAAGCTTTCTTT. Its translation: CASIDSVNTEAFF.

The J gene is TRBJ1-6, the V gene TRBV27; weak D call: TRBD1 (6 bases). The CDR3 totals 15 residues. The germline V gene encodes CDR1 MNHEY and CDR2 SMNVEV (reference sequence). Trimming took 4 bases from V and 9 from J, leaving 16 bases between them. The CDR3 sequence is CASSSRTDVFSPLHF. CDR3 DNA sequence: TGTGCCAGCAGTTCCCGGACAGACGTTTTTTCACCCCTCCACTTT.

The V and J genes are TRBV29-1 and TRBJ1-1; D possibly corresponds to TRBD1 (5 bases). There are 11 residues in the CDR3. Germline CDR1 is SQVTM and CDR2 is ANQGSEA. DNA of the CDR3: TGCTTGGGGTGGAGGGGCACTGAAGCTTTCTTT. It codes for CLGWRGTEAFF.

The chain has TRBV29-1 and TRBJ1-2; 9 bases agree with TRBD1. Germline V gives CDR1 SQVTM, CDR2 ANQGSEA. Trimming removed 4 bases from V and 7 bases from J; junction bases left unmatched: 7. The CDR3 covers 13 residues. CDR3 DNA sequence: TGCAGCGTTGGGAGACAGGGGGTGGTTGGCTACACCTTC. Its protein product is CSVGRQGVVGYTF.

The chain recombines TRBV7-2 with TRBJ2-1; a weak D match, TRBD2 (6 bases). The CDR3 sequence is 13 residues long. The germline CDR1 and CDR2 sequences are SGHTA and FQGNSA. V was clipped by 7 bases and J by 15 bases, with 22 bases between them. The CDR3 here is CASTSGGVTDTFF. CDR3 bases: TGTGCCAGCACTTCGGGCGGGGTCACCGATACGTTCTTC.

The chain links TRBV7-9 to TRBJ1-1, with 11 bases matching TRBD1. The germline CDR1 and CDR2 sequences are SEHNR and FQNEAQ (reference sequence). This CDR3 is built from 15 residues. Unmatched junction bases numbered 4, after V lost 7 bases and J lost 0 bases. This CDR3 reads CASIGTGGMNTEAFF. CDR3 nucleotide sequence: TGTGCCAGCATCGGGACAGGGGGTATGAACACTGAAGCTTTCTTT.

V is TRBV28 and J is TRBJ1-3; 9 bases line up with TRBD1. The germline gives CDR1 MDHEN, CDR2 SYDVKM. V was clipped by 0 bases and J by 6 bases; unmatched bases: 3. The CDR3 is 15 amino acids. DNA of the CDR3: TGTGCCAGCAGTTTATGGGGACAGGGTGAAAACACCATATATTTT. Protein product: CASSLWGQGENTIYF.